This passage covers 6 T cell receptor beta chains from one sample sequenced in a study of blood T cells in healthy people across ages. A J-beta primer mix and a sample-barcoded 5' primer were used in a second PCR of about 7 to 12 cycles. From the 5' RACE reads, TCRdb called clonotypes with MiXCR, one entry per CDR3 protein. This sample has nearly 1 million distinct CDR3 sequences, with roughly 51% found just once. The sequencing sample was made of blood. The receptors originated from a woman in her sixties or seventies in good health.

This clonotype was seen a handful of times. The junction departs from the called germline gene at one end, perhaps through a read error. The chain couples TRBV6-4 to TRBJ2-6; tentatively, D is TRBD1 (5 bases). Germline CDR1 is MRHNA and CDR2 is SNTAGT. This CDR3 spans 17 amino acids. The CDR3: CASQPPGQFPRADVLTF. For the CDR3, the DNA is TGTGCCAGCCAGCCCCCGGGCCAATTTCCCAGGGCCGACGTCCTGACTTTC.

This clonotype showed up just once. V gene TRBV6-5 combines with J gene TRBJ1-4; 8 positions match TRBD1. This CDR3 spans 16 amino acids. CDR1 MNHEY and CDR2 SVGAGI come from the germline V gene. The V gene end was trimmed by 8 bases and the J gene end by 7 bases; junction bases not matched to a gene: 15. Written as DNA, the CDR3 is TGTGCCAGCGCCTCGACCGTCGGGACAGGACCTGAAAAACTGTTTTTT. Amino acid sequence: CASASTVGTGPEKLFF.

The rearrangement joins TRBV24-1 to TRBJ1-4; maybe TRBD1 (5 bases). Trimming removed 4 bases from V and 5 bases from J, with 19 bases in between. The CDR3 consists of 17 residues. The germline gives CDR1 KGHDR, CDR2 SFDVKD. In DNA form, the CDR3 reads TGTGCCACCAGTGACCCGCACCGGGGGACGGAGAATGAAAAACTGTTTTTT. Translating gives CATSDPHRGTENEKLFF.

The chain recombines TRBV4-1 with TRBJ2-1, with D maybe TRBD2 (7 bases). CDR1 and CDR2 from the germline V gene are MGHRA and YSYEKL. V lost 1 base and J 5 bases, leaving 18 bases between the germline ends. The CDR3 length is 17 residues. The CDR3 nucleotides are TGCGCCAGCAGCCAAGTTGGGGGGGCATGGGCCGACAATGAGCAGTTCTTC. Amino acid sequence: CASSQVGGAWADNEQFF.

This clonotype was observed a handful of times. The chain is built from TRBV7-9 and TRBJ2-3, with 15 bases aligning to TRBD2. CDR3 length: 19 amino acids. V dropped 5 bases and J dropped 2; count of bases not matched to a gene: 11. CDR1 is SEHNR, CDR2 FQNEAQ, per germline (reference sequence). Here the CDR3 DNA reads TGTGCCAGCAGCCCTCCCGGGACTAGCGGGAGGACAATCACAGATACGCAGTATTTT. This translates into CASSPPGTSGRTITDTQYF.

The CDR3 region is CSAQRRGLGETQYF. The CDR3 region has the DNA TGCAGCGCACAAAGACGAGGGCTGGGAGAGACCCAGTACTTC. V and J are TRBV29-1 and TRBJ2-5, with D maybe TRBD2 (5 bases). This CDR3 comprises 14 residues. Germline CDR1 reads SQVTM; CDR2 reads ANQGSEA. V was cut by 7 bases and J by 4 bases, with 19 bases left in between.